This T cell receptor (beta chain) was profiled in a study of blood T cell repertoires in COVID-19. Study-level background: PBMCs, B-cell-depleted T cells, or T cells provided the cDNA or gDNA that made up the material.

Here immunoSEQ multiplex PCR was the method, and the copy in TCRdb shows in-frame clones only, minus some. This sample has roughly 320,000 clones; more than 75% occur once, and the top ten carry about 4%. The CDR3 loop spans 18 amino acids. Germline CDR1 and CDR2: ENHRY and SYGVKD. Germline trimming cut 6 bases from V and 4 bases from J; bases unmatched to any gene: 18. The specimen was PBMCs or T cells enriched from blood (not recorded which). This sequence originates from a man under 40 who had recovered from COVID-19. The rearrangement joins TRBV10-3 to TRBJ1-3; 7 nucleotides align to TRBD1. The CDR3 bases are TGTGCCATCAGAGGGGGACAGTCGCGAACTTACTCCGGAAACACCATATATTTT. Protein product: CAIRGGQSRTYSGNTIYF.